These 30 T cell receptor beta chains share one sample of origin, sequenced in a study of beta chain features in type 1 diabetes. General study findings and limits: When Type 1 diabetes patients were examined, their TCRB CDR3s proved moderately but significantly shorter in all four CD4+ subsets.

What was sequenced were expressed TCRB transcripts, since all of the isolated RNA had been reverse transcribed. Profiled with immunoSEQ multiplex PCR; TCRdb holds only in-frame clones, not every one. Counted here are around 140,000 clones, 7.5% to 9.5% occurring once; the ten biggest clones make up over 0.6%. Their antigens are not known. The sample comprised central memory CD4+ T cells from blood. These receptors all come from a man aged 25 to 40 with type 1 diabetes.

The chain uses TRBV5-4 and TRBJ2-7; 11 nucleotides agree with TRBD1. The CDR3 length is 14 residues. The V gene end was trimmed by 4 bases and the J gene end by 3 bases; junction bases not matched to a gene: 3. Per the germline V gene, CDR1 is SGHNT and CDR2 is YYREEE (reference sequence). The CDR3 bases are TGTGCCAGCAGCAGGGGACAGGGGGACTACGAGCAGTACTTC. Encoded protein: CASSRGQGDYEQYF.

V usage is TRBV5-8 and J usage is TRBJ2-3, with D perhaps matching TRBD1 (5 bases). The CDR3 sequence is 13 residues long. Germline-derived CDR1 and CDR2 are SGHTS and YDEGEE. The V gene lost 8 bases and the J gene lost 3 bases, with 13 bases spanning the gap. This chain's CDR3 is CASRTQLTDTQYF. The CDR3 DNA is TGTGCCAGTCGGACACAGCTAACAGATACGCAGTATTTT.

The chain joins TRBV11-2 to TRBJ2-5; the D is unclear. Germline values: CDR1 SGHAT, CDR2 FQNNGV. There are 13 residues in the CDR3. Between the trimmed V and J ends, which lost 2 bases and 2 bases, there was a span of 6 bases. CDR3 protein: CASSLTYQETQYF. Written as DNA, the CDR3 is TGTGCCAGCAGCTTAACTTATCAAGAGACCCAGTACTTC.

This clone occurred once. The chain carries TRBV7-6 and TRBJ2-5; D might be TRBD2 (6 bases). V dropped 6 bases and J dropped 5 bases, with 16 bases sitting between them. CDR1 SGHVS and CDR2 FNYEAQ come from the germline V gene. The CDR3 runs to 14 residues. The CDR3 sequence: CASSRTAGMETQYF. The CDR3, as DNA: TGTGCCAGCAGTAGAACTGCGGGGATGGAGACCCAGTACTTC. Together with reference TRBV7-6 and TRBJ2-5, the CDR3 gives the full variable domain: GAGVSQSPRYKVTKRGQDVALRCDPISGHVSLYWYRQALGQGPEFLTYFNYEAQQDKSGLPNDRFSAERPEGSISTLTIQRTEQRDSAMYRCASSRTAGMETQYFGPGTRLLVL.

The J gene is TRBJ2-7, the V gene TRBV18, with 7 bases lining up with TRBD1. Germline trimming cut 5 bases from V and 2 bases from J; bases unmatched to any gene: 9. Germline values: CDR1 KGHSH, CDR2 LQKENI. The length of the CDR3 is 15 residues. The CDR3 sequence is CASSSGQARAYEQYF. The CDR3 bases are TGTGCCAGCTCATCTGGACAGGCCCGTGCCTACGAGCAGTACTTC.

This sequence joins TRBV7-9 and TRBJ2-2; D remains ambiguous. The CDR3 covers 14 residues. V lost 5 bases and J 3 bases, leaving 10 bases between the germline ends. Looked up from germline, CDR1 is SEHNR and CDR2 is FQNEAQ (reference sequence). The CDR3 nucleotides read TGTGCCAGCAGCAAAGAGTTAGACACCGGGGAGCTGTTTTTT. It yields the protein CASSKELDTGELFF.

This clone showed up just a few times. The rearrangement uses TRBV2 and TRBJ2-5, with a possible D match to TRBD2 (6 bases). Germline assignment: CDR1 SNHLY and CDR2 FYNNEI. The CDR3 contains 15 residues. The V end lost 7 bases, the J end lost 5 bases, and 20 bases lay between the germline ends. DNA for the CDR3: TGTGCCAGCAAGCCTAGCGATATCGGGCGGGAGACCCAGTACTTC. The encoded protein is CASKPSDIGRETQYF. Looking up the rest from reference TRBV2 and TRBJ2-5 gives the full variable domain: EPEVTQTPSHQVTQMGQEVILRCVPISNHLYFYWYRQILGQKVEFLVSFYNNEISEKSEIFDDQFSVERPDGSNFTLKIRSTKLEDSAMYFCASKPSDIGRETQYFGPGTRLLVL.

This clone has just a few counts. One end of the junction fails to match germline, which may point to a read error. The J gene is TRBJ2-3, the V gene TRBV29-1; TRBD2 agrees at 7 bases. The CDR3 is 14 residues long. Germline V lookup: CDR1 SQVTM, CDR2 ANQGSEA. The CDR3 region has the DNA TGCAGCGCTCAGACTAGCCCCCGTATAGATCCGCAGTATTTT. It translates to CSAQTSPRIDPQYF.

This clone counts as medium-sized. The chain couples TRBV15 to TRBJ2-7, with 7 bases matching TRBD2. V dropped 0 bases and J dropped 6; count of bases not matched to a gene: 14. The CDR3 consists of 17 residues. From germline, CDR1 is LNHNV and CDR2 YYDKDF (reference sequence). CDR3 DNA sequence: TGTGCCACCAGCAGAGACCGTCGGGGGGTAGGGGCACGCGAGCAGTACTTC. Translation: CATSRDRRGVGAREQYF.

This clone appeared a few times. The chain couples TRBV5-4 to TRBJ2-1; a weak D match, TRBD2 (6 bases). Trimming stripped 0 bases from V and 0 bases from J, with 7 bases between. Germline CDR1 reads SGHNT; CDR2 reads YYREEE (reference sequence). CDR3 size: 15 residues. DNA of the CDR3: TGTGCCAGCAGCTTGGTCGGGAGCTCCTACAATGAGCAGTTCTTC. Encoded protein: CASSLVGSSYNEQFF. The full variable domain, completed using reference TRBV5-4 and TRBJ2-1, is ETGVTQSPTHLIKTRGQQVTLRCSSQSGHNTVSWYQQALGQGPQFIFQYYREEENGRGNFPPRFSGLQFPNYSSELNVNALELDDSALYLCASSLVGSSYNEQFFGPGTRLTVL.

The chain links TRBV5-4 to TRBJ2-5; 8 bases fit TRBD1. The closer fit of TRBJ2-7 to the DNA end suggests the J call may be wrong. CDR1 is SGHNT, CDR2 YYREEE, per germline (reference sequence). CDR3 length equals 15 residues. The chain's CDR3 is CASSLGGQGTDEQYF. Written as DNA, the CDR3 is TGTGCCAGCAGCTTGGGCGGACAGGGAACCGACGAGCAGTACTTC.

This clone came up a few times. The V gene is TRBV27, the J gene TRBJ2-1, with D possibly matching TRBD1 (6 bases). The germline CDR1 and CDR2 sequences are MNHEY and SMNVEV (reference sequence). The germline V and J ends were trimmed by 1 base and 2 bases, with 12 bases remaining between them. The CDR3 runs to 16 residues. In DNA, the CDR3 is TGTGCCAGCAGTTTATACCCAGGGGATGCCTACAATGAGCAGTTCTTC. This codes for CASSLYPGDAYNEQFF.

This clone was seen a handful of times. This rearrangement joins TRBV29-1 to TRBJ1-3; D ambiguous. CDR1 SQVTM and CDR2 ANQGSEA come from the germline V gene. V was cut by 4 bases and J by 0 bases, with 7 bases left in between. The CDR3 length is 13 residues. The CDR3 DNA follows: TGCAGCGTTGTTGGCAACTCTGGAAACACCATATATTTT. Translation gives CSVVGNSGNTIYF. The whole variable domain, filled in from reference TRBV29-1 and TRBJ1-3, reads SAVISQKPSRDICQRGTSLTIQCQVDSQVTMMFWYRQQPGQSLTLIATANQGSEATYESGFVIDKFPISRPNLTFSTLTVSNMSPEDSSIYLCSVVGNSGNTIYFGEGSWLTVV.

The sample holds a few counts of this clone. This rearrangement joins TRBV7-9 to TRBJ2-3; D possibly corresponds to TRBD1 (5 bases). V was cut by 3 bases and J by 0 bases, with 7 bases left in between. Germline V lookup: CDR1 SEHNR, CDR2 FQNEAQ (reference sequence). The CDR3 is 14 amino acids. The DNA of the CDR3 is TGTGCCAGCAGCTTCCAGGGTAGCACAGATACGCAGTATTTT. Its translation: CASSFQGSTDTQYF.

This clone has more than one count but fewer than ten. The V gene is TRBV5-4, the J gene TRBJ1-6, with D hard to call. The CDR3 length is 16 residues. CDR1 and CDR2 from the germline V gene are SGHNT and YYREEE (reference sequence). Trimming pared 3 bases from V and 1 base from J, leaving 11 bases between. The CDR3 loop is CASSSILSSYNSPLHF. In DNA form, the CDR3 reads TGTGCCAGCAGCTCAATCCTTAGTTCCTATAATTCACCCCTCCACTTT.

The genes are TRBV19 and TRBJ1-5; D unresolved. CDR1 and CDR2 (germline): LNHDA, SQIVND (reference sequence). V lost 2 bases and J lost 1, with 9 bases in between. The CDR3 has 15 amino acids. CDR3: CASSISQVSNQPQHF. The CDR3 region has the DNA TGTGCCAGTAGTATATCCCAGGTGAGCAATCAGCCCCAGCATTTT.

V usage is TRBV7-2 and J usage is TRBJ2-5; TRBD2 matches at 13 bases. This CDR3 comprises 16 residues. Losses at the gene ends were 5 bases for V and 1 base for J; bases not matched to a gene: 4. Germline CDR1 SGHTA, CDR2 FQGNSA. CDR3 nucleotides: TGTGCCAGCAGCACCGGGACTAGCGGGGTCCAAGAGACCCAGTACTTC. Encoded protein: CASSTGTSGVQETQYF. Full variable domain (outside the CDR3, taken from reference TRBV7-2 and TRBJ2-5): GAGVSQSPSNKVTEKGKDVELRCDPISGHTALYWYRQSLGQGLEFLIYFQGNSAPDKSGLPSDRFSAERTGGSVSTLTIQRTQQEDSAVYLCASSTGTSGVQETQYFGPGTRLLVL.

The chain has TRBV7-2 and TRBJ1-3; D may be TRBD1 (5 bases). This CDR3 is built from 13 residues. Trimming pared 6 bases from V and 0 bases from J, leaving 6 bases between. In germline, CDR1 is SGHTA, CDR2 FQGNSA. CDR3: CASRTVSGNTIYF. CDR3 bases: TGTGCCAGCAGGACAGTCTCTGGAAACACCATATATTTT.

The sample holds a few counts of this clone. This chain connects TRBV11-2 to TRBJ2-7, with a weak D call TRBD2 (6 bases). The CDR3 totals 14 residues. V was clipped by 4 bases and J by 6 bases, with 16 bases between them. From germline, CDR1 is SGHAT and CDR2 FQNNGV. The CDR3 DNA reads TGTGCCAGCAGCTCCCGACTAGAGGCGAGCGAGCAGTACTTC. This codes for CASSSRLEASEQYF. Supplemented by reference TRBV11-2 and TRBJ2-7, the full variable domain reads EAGVAQSPRYKIIEKRQSVAFWCNPISGHATLYWYQQILGQGPKLLIQFQNNGVVDDSQLPKDRFSAERLKGVDSTLKIQPAKLEDSAVYLCASSSRLEASEQYFGPGTRLTVT.

V usage is TRBV10-3 and J usage is TRBJ1-1; D may be TRBD1 (5 bases). Trimming cost V 6 bases and J 2 bases, with 13 bases left between them. Per germline, CDR1 ENHRY and CDR2 SYGVKD. The CDR3 totals 14 residues. In DNA form, the CDR3 reads TGTGCCATCAGAGACGGTAGGGGTAACACTGAAGCTTTCTTT. Its translation: CAIRDGRGNTEAFF.

This clone was observed a handful of times. The V and J genes are TRBV30 and TRBJ1-6, with 7 positions matching TRBD1. Germline V gives CDR1 GTSNPN, CDR2 SVGIG (reference sequence). Trimming took 5 bases from V and 13 from J; bases not matched to a gene: 14. This CDR3 has 14 amino acids. The CDR3 DNA reads TGTGCCTGGGAGGGGGCAATTCTTCGGGCTCCCCTCCACTTT. It codes for CAWEGAILRAPLHF.

This clone was recorded a few times. The CDR3 nucleotides are TGTGCCAGCACCCCGGGACAAACCTACGAGCAGTACTTC. This gives the protein CASTPGQTYEQYF. The chain joins TRBV28 to TRBJ2-7; TRBD1 might be the D (6 bases). The CDR3 runs 13 residues. Germline loops: CDR1 MDHEN, CDR2 SYDVKM. The V end was cut by 7 bases, the J end by 2 bases, with 12 bases between.

This clone was observed a handful of times. The chain has TRBV28 and TRBJ1-2, with D possibly matching TRBD1 (5 bases). The germline gives CDR1 MDHEN, CDR2 SYDVKM. This CDR3 is 12 amino acids long. V lost 5 bases and J 6 bases, leaving 10 bases between the germline ends. CDR3 residues: CASSTGRDGYTF. The CDR3 bases are TGTGCCAGCAGTACAGGTCGGGATGGCTACACCTTC.

This clone came up a few times. This chain joins TRBV4-1 and TRBJ2-3; 12 bases agree with TRBD2. The CDR3 is 16 residues long. With V trimmed by 1 base and J by 3 bases, 2 bases remained unmatched. CDR1 and CDR2 from the germline V gene are MGHRA and YSYEKL. DNA for the CDR3: TGCGCCAGCAGCCAAGCCGGGACTAGCGGGACAGATACGCAGTATTTT. Protein product: CASSQAGTSGTDTQYF.

This rearrangement joins TRBV27 to TRBJ2-7; D is perhaps TRBD2 (5 bases). The CDR3 consists of 17 residues. Germline V gene sequence: CDR1 MNHEY, CDR2 SMNVEV (reference sequence). Trimming took off 2 bases at V and 0 bases at J, with 17 bases between the two ends. The CDR3 region is CASSLNIRGHSSYEQYF. For the CDR3, the DNA is TGTGCCAGCAGTTTAAATATCCGAGGGCATTCCTCCTACGAGCAGTACTTC.

Only a few counts were recorded for this clone. This sequence joins TRBV6-1 and TRBJ2-5, with 8 bases identical to TRBD1. This CDR3 has 12 amino acids. Per germline, CDR1 MNHNS and CDR2 SASEGT. V was pared by 6 bases and J by 5 bases, with 2 bases of the junction left unmatched. The DNA for the CDR3 is TGTGCCAGCAGCTACAGGGGGGAGACCCAGTACTTC. Translating it yields CASSYRGETQYF.

This clone turned up a few times. The CDR3 sequence is CATSTRPGEKLFF. The CDR3 coding sequence is TGTGCCACCAGCACCCGCCCAGGTGAAAAACTGTTTTTT. The chain recombines TRBV15 with TRBJ1-4; D not resolved. Trimming took 4 bases from V and 7 from J, leaving 10 bases between them. CDR1 and CDR2 from the germline V gene are LNHNV and YYDKDF (reference sequence). CDR3 length: 13 residues. Using reference TRBV15 and TRBJ1-4 for the parts outside the CDR3, the full variable domain is DAMVIQNPRYQVTQFGKPVTLSCSQTLNHNVMYWYQQKSSQAPKLLFHYYDKDFNNEADTPDNFQSRRPNTSFCFLDIRSPGLGDTAMYLCATSTRPGEKLFFGSGTQLSVL.

This clone was found a few times. The V gene is TRBV19, the J gene TRBJ2-3; 8 bases map to TRBD1. Germline CDR1 and CDR2: LNHDA and SQIVND (reference sequence). The CDR3 consists of 14 residues. The junction had 13 bases not matched to a gene; V was cut back by 6 bases and J by 11 bases. The chain's CDR3 is CASRASGGAYGQYF. CDR3 in DNA: TGTGCCAGTAGAGCCTCAGGGGGCGCTTATGGGCAGTATTTT.

The V call is TRBV2, the J call TRBJ1-3, with TRBD1 matching 8 bases. CDR1 is SNHLY and CDR2 is FYNNEI in the germline V gene. CDR3 length equals 15 residues. Losses at the gene ends were 5 bases for V and 2 bases for J; bases not matched to a gene: 5. CDR3 protein: CASSTLQGAGNTIYF. The CDR3 DNA is TGTGCCAGCAGTACCCTACAGGGGGCTGGAAACACCATATATTTT.

The chain has TRBV4-3 and TRBJ1-2; TRBD1 is a possible D gene (5 bases). Germline values: CDR1 LGHNA, CDR2 YSLEER. This CDR3 contains 14 residues. V was trimmed by 1 base and J by 4 bases, leaving 10 bases between them. CDR3 loop: CASSQATGVYGYTF. As DNA, the CDR3 is TGCGCCAGCAGCCAAGCAACAGGAGTCTATGGCTACACCTTC.